This TCR beta chain was sequenced in a study of shared clonotypes between healthy human individuals. Study overall: Each donor's CD8 memory used one plate, CD8 naive two, each CD4 subset three. Study findings and constraints: It was observed that 5% to 6.5% of naive CD4 clonotypes were shared across several donors. Sampling used blood alone; tissue repertoires probably differ.

The protocol was immunoSEQ multiplex PCR, while the TCRdb copy is restricted to in-frame clones and leaves out a portion. Of a few million clones listed, about 94% are singletons. CD45RO-negative, CCR7-selected cells formed the naive CD8 fraction, which excluded terminally differentiated effector memory CD45RA+ cells. Donors included only healthy HIV-negative adults lacking recent acute infections or vaccinations. Points on this clone: The antigen is not known.

Sequencing input: naive CD8+ T cells from PBMCs. The origin of this receptor is a man between 18 and 29 years old in good health. Some clones in this sample may be carry-over from other donors' samples.

This CDR3 is CAISEAGGPQTQYF. The CDR3 nucleotides read TGTGCCATCAGCGAAGCGGGAGGGCCGCAGACCCAGTACTTC. This chain connects TRBV10-3 to TRBJ2-5, with 10 bases lining up with TRBD2. Germline V lookup: CDR1 ENHRY, CDR2 SYGVKD. The CDR3 runs 14 residues. J gave up 6 bases and V 6 bases, and 7 bases lay outside the gene matches.